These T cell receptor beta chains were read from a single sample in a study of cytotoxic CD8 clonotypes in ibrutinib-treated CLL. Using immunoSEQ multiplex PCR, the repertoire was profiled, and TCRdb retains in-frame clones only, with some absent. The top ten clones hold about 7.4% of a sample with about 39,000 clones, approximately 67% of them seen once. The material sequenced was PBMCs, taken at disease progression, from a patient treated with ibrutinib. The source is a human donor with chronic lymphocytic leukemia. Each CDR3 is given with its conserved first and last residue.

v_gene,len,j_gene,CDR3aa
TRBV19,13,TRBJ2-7,CASSIGLSYEQYF
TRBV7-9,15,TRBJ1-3,CASSRTALSGNTIYF
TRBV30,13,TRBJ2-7,CAWDKQGGSEQYF
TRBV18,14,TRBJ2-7,CASSADWGSYEQYF
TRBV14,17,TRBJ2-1,CASSQDRGLAGYNEQFF
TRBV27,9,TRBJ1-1,CASWDRAFF
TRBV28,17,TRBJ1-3,CASRLFGGMSSGNTIYF
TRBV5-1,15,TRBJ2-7,CASSLSVRQSYEQYF
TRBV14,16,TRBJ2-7,CASSQAPGTGSYEQYF
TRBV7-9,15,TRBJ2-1,CASSQYSRVVNEQFF
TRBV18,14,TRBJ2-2,CASSPRGLPGELFF
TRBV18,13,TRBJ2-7,CASSSGTAYEQYF
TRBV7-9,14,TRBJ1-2,CASSLELLLYGYTF
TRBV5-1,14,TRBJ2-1,CASSPGVDYNEQFF
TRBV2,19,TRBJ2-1,CASSDSAPSGTGYANEQFF